The rows below give T cell receptor beta chains drawn from one sample of a study of blood T cells in healthy people across ages. TCRdb re-called the 5' RACE reads through MiXCR, storing one row per CDR3 protein. The table includes roughly 1.7 million distinct CDR3 sequences, almost 35% detected once. Sequencing input: blood. The origin of the receptors is a woman aged 25-40 years in good health. CDR3s leave out the opening cysteine and the closing phenylalanine or tryptophan.

v_call	j_call	cdr3_aa
TRBV5-1	TRBJ2-7	ANSLVEGILAYEQY
TRBV4-1	TRBJ2-5	ASSQDRTTRETQY
TRBV9	TRBJ1-1	ASSRRSDHSEAF
TRBV9	TRBJ2-3	ASSVGYSWATDTQY
TRBV2	TRBJ2-7	ASSEWTGDTYEQY
TRBV27	TRBJ2-1	ASRETTYNEQF
TRBV4-2	TRBJ2-1	ASSQGNGSPHEQF
TRBV3-1	TRBJ2-1	ASSQDRPGLAGSGEQF
TRBV4-1	TRBJ1-2	ASSQGDRSRYGYT
TRBV29-1	TRBJ1-1	SVDQEGNTEAF
TRBV11-2	TRBJ2-1	ASSYSGSRGDEQF
TRBV5-8	TRBJ2-1	ASSPGGTTNEQF
TRBV20-1	TRBJ2-7	SARPRLAGGHYEQY
TRBV5-1	TRBJ2-3	ASSLGDSNMIDTQY
TRBV28	TRBJ1-6	ASSDQGAESPLH
TRBV29-1	TRBJ2-3	SVDGLAGVPSTDTQY
TRBV2	TRBJ2-3	ASKLAGADTDTQY
TRBV7-9	TRBJ2-5	ASSRGASGKETQY
TRBV6-2/TRBV6-3	TRBJ1-5	ASNRWTGERRPNQPQH
TRBV7-9	TRBJ2-5	ASFRGVGETQY
TRBV7-9	TRBJ2-3	ASSLPGQGSTDTQY
TRBV29-1	TRBJ1-2	STPGGAGYT
TRBV20-1	TRBJ2-3	SAGTGGMSTDTQY
TRBV5-1	TRBJ2-6	ASSPGGTGSGANVLT
TRBV6-5	TRBJ2-4	ASRYSARREQY
TRBV6-4	TRBJ2-3	ASSDSDNTDTQY
TRBV7-2	TRBJ1-5	ASSSGTGVGYGNQPQH
TRBV2	TRBJ1-5	ASSWGQNQPQH
TRBV27	TRBJ2-3	ASSSAGNQRTDTQY
TRBV6-6	TRBJ1-2	ASSPGDYGFT
TRBV29-1	TRBJ2-1	SVLSGRGEQF
TRBV6-7	TRBJ2-5	AGEADTQY
TRBV10-3	TRBJ2-1	ATGVAGNEQF
TRBV20-1	TRBJ1-1	SARESDKGIAEAF
TRBV20-1	TRBJ1-5	SARSAQGAGNQPQH
TRBV20-1	TRBJ1-1	SARKSGGYAEAF
TRBV6-2/TRBV6-3	TRBJ2-5	ASKPGGGETQY
TRBV9	TRBJ2-2	ASSPSRGTGELF
TRBV5-1	TRBJ2-7	ASSQRQSYEQY
TRBV27	-	ASSYRSRGRYEQY
TRBV5-1	TRBJ2-7	ASSLGSGRANYEQY
TRBV20-1	TRBJ2-3	SARDSGGTSGGGTDTQY